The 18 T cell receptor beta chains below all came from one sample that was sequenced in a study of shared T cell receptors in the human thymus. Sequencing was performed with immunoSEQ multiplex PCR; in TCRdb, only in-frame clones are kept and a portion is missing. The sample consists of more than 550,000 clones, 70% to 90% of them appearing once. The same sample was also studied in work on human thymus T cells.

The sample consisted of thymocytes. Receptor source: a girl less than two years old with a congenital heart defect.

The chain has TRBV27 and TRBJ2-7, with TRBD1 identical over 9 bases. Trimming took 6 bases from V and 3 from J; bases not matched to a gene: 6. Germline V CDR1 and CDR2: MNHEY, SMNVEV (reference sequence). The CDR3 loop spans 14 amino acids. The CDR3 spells CASRYGQGFYEQYF. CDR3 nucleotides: TGTGCCAGCAGATACGGACAGGGGTTCTACGAGCAGTACTTC.

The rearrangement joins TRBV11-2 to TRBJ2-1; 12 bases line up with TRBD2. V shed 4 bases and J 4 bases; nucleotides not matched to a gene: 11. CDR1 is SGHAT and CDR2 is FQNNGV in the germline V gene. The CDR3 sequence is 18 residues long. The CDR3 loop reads CASSCPLAGGLIYNEQFF. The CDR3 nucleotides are TGTGCCAGCAGCTGTCCGCTAGCGGGGGGGCTTATATACAATGAGCAGTTCTTC. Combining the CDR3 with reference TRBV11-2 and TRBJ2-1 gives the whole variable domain EAGVAQSPRYKIIEKRQSVAFWCNPISGHATLYWYQQILGQGPKLLIQFQNNGVVDDSQLPKDRFSAERLKGVDSTLKIQPAKLEDSAVYLCASSCPLAGGLIYNEQFFGPGTRLTVL.

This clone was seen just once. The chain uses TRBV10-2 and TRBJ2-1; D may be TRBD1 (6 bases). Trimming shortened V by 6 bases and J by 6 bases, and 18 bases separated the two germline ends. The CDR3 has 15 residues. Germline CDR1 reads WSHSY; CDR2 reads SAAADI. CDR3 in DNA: TGCGCCAGCAGATTGACAGGAGTTAAACCCAATGAGCAGTTCTTC. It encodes CASRLTGVKPNEQFF.

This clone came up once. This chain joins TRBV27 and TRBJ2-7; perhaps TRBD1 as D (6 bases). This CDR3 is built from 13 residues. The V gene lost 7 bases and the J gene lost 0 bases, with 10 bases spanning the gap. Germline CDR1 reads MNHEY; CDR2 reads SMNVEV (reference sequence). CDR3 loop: CASNGQNSYEQYF. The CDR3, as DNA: TGTGCCAGCAACGGACAGAACTCCTACGAGCAGTACTTC.

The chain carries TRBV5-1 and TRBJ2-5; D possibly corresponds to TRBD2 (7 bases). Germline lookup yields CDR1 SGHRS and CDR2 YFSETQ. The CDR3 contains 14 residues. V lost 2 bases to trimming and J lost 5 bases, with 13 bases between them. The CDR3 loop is CASSFGGAGETQYF. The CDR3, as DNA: TGCGCCAGCAGCTTTGGGGGGGCCGGGGAGACCCAGTACTTC.

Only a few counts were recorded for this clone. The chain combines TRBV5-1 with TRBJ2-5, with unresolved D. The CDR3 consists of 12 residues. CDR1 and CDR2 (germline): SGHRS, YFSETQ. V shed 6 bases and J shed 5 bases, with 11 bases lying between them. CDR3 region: CASKEPTETQYF. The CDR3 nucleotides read TGCGCCAGCAAGGAGCCGACGGAGACCCAGTACTTC.

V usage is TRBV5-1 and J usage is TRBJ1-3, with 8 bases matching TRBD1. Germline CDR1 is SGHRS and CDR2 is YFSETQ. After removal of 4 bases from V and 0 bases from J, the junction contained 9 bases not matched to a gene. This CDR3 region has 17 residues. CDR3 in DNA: TGCGCCAGCAGCCTTCGCGGACAGGGCGCCTCTGGAAACACCATATATTTT. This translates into CASSLRGQGASGNTIYF.

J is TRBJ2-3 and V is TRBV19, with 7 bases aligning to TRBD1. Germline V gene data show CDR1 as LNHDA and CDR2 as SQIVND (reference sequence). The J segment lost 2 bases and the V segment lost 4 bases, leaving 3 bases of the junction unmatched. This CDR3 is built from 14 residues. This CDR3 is CASSTRGNTDTQYF. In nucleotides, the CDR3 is TGTGCCAGTAGTACCAGGGGGAACACAGATACGCAGTATTTT.

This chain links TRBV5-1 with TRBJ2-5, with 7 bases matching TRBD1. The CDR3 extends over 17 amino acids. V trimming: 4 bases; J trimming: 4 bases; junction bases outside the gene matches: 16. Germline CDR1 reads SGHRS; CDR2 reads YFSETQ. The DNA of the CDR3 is TGCGCCAGCAGCCACACTGCCGTCGGCAGGGGGAGAGAGACCCAGTACTTC. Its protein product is CASSHTAVGRGRETQYF.

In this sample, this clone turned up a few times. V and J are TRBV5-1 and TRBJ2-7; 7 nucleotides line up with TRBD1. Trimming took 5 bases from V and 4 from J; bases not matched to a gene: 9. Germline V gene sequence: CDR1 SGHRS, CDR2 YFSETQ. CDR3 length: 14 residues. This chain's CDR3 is CASSNNRGRYEQYF. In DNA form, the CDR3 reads TGCGCCAGCAGTAACAACAGGGGTAGGTACGAGCAGTACTTC.

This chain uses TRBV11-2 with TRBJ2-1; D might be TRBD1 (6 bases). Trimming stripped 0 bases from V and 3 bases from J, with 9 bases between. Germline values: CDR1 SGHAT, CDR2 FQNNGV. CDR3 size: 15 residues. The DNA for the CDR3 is TGTGCCAGCAGCTTAGAGCCACAGGGCTACAATGAGCAGTTCTTC. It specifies CASSLEPQGYNEQFF.

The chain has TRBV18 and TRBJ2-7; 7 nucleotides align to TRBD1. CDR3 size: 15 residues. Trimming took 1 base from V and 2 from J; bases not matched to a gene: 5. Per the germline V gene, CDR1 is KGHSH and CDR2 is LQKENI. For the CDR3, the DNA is TGTGCCAGCTCACCACGGACAGGACGGCCCTACGAGCAGTACTTC. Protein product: CASSPRTGRPYEQYF.

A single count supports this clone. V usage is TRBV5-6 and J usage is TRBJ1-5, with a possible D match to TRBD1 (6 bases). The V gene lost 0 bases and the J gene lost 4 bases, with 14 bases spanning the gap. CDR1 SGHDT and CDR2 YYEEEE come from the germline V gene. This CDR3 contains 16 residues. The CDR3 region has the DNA TGTGCCAGCAGCTTGGGATGGGGGGGCGCGAATCAGCCCCAGCATTTT. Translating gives CASSLGWGGANQPQHF.

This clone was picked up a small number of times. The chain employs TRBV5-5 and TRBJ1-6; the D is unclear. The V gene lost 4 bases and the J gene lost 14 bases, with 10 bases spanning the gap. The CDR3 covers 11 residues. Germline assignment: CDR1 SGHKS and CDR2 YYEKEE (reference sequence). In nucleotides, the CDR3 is TGTGCCAGCAGCCGGAGGATCGCCCTCCACTTT. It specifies CASSRRIALHF.

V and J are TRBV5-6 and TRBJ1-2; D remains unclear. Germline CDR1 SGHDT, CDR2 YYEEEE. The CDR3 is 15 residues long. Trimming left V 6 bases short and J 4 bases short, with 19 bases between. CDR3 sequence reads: CASTRRNSMLYGYTF. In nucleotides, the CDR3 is TGTGCCAGCACCCGGAGGAACAGCATGCTCTATGGCTACACCTTC. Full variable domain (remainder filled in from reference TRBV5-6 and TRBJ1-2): DAGVTQSPTHLIKTRGQQVTLRCSPKSGHDTVSWYQQALGQGPQFIFQYYEEEERQRGNFPDRFSGHQFPNYSSELNVNALLLGDSALYLCASTRRNSMLYGYTFGSGTRLTVV.

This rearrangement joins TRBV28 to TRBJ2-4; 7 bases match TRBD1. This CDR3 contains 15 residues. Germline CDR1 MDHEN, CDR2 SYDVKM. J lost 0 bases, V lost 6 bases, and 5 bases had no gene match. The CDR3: CASREDRLAKNIQYF. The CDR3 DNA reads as TGTGCCAGCAGAGAGGACAGGCTAGCCAAAAACATTCAGTACTTC.

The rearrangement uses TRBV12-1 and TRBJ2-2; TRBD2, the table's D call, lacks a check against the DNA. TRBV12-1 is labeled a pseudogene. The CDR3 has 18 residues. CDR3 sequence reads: CASSPRDYQRGITGELFF. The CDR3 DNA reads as TGTGCCAGCAGCCCCCGGGACTACCAAAGGGGGATAACCGGGGAGCTGTTTTTT.

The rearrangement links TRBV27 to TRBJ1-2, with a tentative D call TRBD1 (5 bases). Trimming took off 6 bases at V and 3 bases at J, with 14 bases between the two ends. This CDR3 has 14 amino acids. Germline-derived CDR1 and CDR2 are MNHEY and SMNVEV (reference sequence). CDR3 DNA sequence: TGTGCCAGCAGCCCGGGACTCTGGGACTATGGCTACACCTTC. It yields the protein CASSPGLWDYGYTF.